Included here is one T cell receptor (beta chain) sequence, with context. This entry is derived from a study of blood T cell repertoires in COVID-19. Study as a whole: Sources were T cells, B-cell-depleted T cells, or PBMCs; the material itself was cDNA or gDNA.

This CDR3 is built from 14 residues. Germline assignment: CDR1 LGHNA and CDR2 YNFKEQ. Trimming cost V 3 bases and J 4 bases; bases outside gene matches: 1. The repertoire was sequenced with immunoSEQ multiplex PCR; TCRdb's copy has only in-frame clones and lacks some. The table lists roughly 370,000 clones, approximately 87% of them singletons. The chain uses TRBV4-2 and TRBJ2-5, with 11 bases that match TRBD1. The sequence derives from a woman aged 45-60 years who had recovered from COVID-19. Material for sequencing was PBMCs or T cells enriched from blood (not recorded which). The CDR3, as DNA: TGTGCCAGCAGCCAGGGGACAGGGGGAGAGACCCAGTACTTC. Amino acid sequence: CASSQGTGGETQYF.